One T cell receptor beta chain is described in this entry. The data belong to a study of CD8 T cells in ankylosing spondylitis. Each CDR3 protein is one row after TCRdb ran MiXCR on the 5' RACE reads. This table has fewer than 350,000 distinct CDR3 sequences, under 14% appearing once. The V gene end was trimmed by 4 bases and the J gene end by 3 bases; junction bases not matched to a gene: 3. The length of the CDR3 is 14 residues. Germline values: CDR1 SGDLS, CDR2 YYNGEE. This TCR derives from a female donor with ankylosing spondylitis or in good health (not recorded which). V is TRBV9 and J is TRBJ2-2, with 7 bases lining up with TRBD2. The sequenced sample was blood, either unsorted or a sorted T cell fraction (not recorded which). The CDR3 nucleotides read TGTGCCAGCAGCCGGCTAGCGGACACCGGGGAGCTGTTTTTT. Translated: CASSRLADTGELFF.